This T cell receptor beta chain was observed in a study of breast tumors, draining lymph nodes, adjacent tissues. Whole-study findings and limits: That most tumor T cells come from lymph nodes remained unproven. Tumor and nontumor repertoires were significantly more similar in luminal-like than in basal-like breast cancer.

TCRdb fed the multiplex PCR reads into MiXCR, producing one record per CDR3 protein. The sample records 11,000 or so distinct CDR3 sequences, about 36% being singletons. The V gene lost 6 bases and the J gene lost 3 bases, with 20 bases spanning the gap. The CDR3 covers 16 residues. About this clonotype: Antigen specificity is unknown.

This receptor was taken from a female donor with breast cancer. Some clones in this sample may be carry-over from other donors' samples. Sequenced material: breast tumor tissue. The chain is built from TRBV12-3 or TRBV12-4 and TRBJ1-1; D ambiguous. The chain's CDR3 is CASSLGFRNRDTEAFF. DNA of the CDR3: TGTGCCAGCAGCCTTGGGTTTAGGAATAGGGACACTGAAGCTTTCTTT.